These 6 T cell receptor beta chains share one sample of origin, sequenced in a study of blood T cell repertoires in COVID-19. Method: immunoSEQ multiplex PCR; TCRdb's copy keeps in-frame clones and lacks some. The sample lists tens of thousands of clones, less than 95% occurring once. The specimen sequenced was peripheral blood. The source is a middle-aged man with COVID-19, enrolled during active disease.

In the case of this clone: Other DNA sequences in the same sample also yield this CDR3. The chain uses TRBV7-2 and TRBJ2-1; 9 bases are shared with TRBD2. Germline V gene data show CDR1 as SGHTA and CDR2 as FQGNSA. Losses at the gene ends were 1 base for V and 5 bases for J; bases not matched to a gene: 3. CDR3 length: 15 amino acids. The CDR3 sequence: CASSLVLAGDNEQFF. DNA for the CDR3: TGTGCCAGCAGCTTAGTACTAGCGGGCGACAATGAGCAGTTCTTC.

On this clone itself: A junction boundary mismatches the germline segment, possibly from a read error. The rearrangement joins TRBV6-6 to TRBJ2-1; D may be TRBD1 (6 bases). The V gene's germline CDR1 is MNHNY and CDR2 SVGAGI (reference sequence). This CDR3 is 14 amino acids long. For the CDR3, the DNA is TGTGCCAGCAGTGACTCCCAGGGGATGAATGAGCAGTTCTTC. Translation gives CASSDSQGMNEQFF.

The V call is TRBV7-9, the J call TRBJ2-3; 7 bases are shared with TRBD2. Germline V gene data show CDR1 as SEHNR and CDR2 as FQNEAQ (reference sequence). The CDR3 spans 18 residues. The V and J ends lost 2 bases and 0 bases, in that order; junction bases with no gene match: 11. CDR3 DNA sequence: TGTGCCAGCAGCTTATGGGAGGGTTACGGAGTTAGCACAGATACGCAGTATTTT. This gives the protein CASSLWEGYGVSTDTQYF. Full variable domain (remainder filled in from reference TRBV7-9 and TRBJ2-3): DTGVSQNPRHKITKRGQNVTFRCDPISEHNRLYWYRQTLGQGPEFLTYFQNEAQLEKSRLLSDRFSAERPKGSFSTLEIQRTEQGDSAMYLCASSLWEGYGVSTDTQYFGPGTRLTVL.

The chain is built from TRBV7-2 and TRBJ1-6; weak D call: TRBD1 (6 bases). The CDR3 extends over 13 amino acids. Germline V gene lookup returns CDR1 SGHTA and CDR2 FQGNSA. V was pared by 4 bases and J by 10 bases, with 11 bases between. This CDR3 reads CASSSYRDSPLHF. Here the CDR3 DNA reads TGTGCCAGCAGCTCCTACAGGGACTCACCCCTCCACTTT.

J is TRBJ2-7 and V is TRBV20-1; D is possibly TRBD2 (5 bases). Per germline, CDR1 DFQATT and CDR2 SNEGSKA (reference sequence). The CDR3 covers 13 residues. V lost 3 bases to trimming and J lost 2 bases, with 11 bases between them. In DNA form, the CDR3 reads TGCAGTGCTAGTGCAGCGGACGCCTACGAGCAGTACTTC. Translated: CSASAADAYEQYF.

This chain links TRBV20-1 with TRBJ1-1; possibly TRBD1 for D (5 bases). CDR1 is DFQATT and CDR2 is SNEGSKA in the germline V gene (reference sequence). This CDR3 is 11 amino acids long. The V gene lost 5 bases and the J gene lost 8 bases, with 12 bases spanning the gap. CDR3 amino acids: CSAGRQKEAFF. The CDR3 nucleotides read TGCAGTGCTGGCAGACAGAAGGAAGCTTTCTTT.